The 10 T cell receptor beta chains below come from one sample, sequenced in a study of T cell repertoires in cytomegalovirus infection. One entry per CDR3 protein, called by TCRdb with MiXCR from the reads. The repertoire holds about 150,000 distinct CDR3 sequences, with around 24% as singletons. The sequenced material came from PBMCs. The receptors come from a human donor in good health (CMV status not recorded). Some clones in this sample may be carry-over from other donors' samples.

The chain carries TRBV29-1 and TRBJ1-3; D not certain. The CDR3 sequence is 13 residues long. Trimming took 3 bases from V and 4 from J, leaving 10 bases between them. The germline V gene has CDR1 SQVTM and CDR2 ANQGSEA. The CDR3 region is CSVEPLGGNTIYF. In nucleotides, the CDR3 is TGCAGCGTTGAGCCCCTGGGGGGAAACACCATATATTTT. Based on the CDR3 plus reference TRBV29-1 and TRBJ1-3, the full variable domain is SAVISQKPSRDICQRGTSLTIQCQVDSQVTMMFWYRQQPGQSLTLIATANQGSEATYESGFVIDKFPISRPNLTFSTLTVSNMSPEDSSIYLCSVEPLGGNTIYFGEGSWLTVV.

This CDR3 reads CASSQMEKLDSYEQYF. CDR3 DNA sequence: TGTGCCAGCAGTCAAATGGAGAAGTTAGACTCCTACGAGCAGTACTTC. This chain connects TRBV28 to TRBJ2-7; D gene ambiguous. The CDR3 extends over 16 amino acids. Between the trimmed V and J ends, which lost 5 bases and 0 bases, there was a span of 17 bases. Germline lookup yields CDR1 MDHEN and CDR2 SYDVKM.

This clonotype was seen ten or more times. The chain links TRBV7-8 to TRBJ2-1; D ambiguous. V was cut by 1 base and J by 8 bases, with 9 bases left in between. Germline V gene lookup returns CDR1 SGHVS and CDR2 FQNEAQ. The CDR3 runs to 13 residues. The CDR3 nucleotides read TGTGCCAGCAGCTTAGATTCCTTGTATGAGCAGTTCTTC. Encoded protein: CASSLDSLYEQFF.

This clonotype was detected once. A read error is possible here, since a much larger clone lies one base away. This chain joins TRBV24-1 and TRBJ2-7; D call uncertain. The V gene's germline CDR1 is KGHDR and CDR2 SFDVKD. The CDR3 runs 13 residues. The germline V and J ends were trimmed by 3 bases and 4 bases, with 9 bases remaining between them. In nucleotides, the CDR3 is TGTGCCACCAGTGATACCCTTTCGTACGAGCAGTACTTC. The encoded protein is CATSDTLSYEQYF.

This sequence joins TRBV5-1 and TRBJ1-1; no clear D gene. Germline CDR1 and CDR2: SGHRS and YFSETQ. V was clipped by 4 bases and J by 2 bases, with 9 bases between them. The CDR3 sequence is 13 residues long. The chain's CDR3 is CASSPDLNTEAFF. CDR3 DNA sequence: TGCGCCAGCAGCCCGGACCTAAACACTGAAGCTTTCTTT.

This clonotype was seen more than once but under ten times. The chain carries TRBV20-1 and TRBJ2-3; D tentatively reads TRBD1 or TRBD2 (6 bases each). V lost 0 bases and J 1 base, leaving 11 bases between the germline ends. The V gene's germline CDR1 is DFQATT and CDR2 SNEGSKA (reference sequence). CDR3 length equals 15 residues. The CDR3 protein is CSAREDGGGTDTQYF. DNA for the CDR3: TGCAGTGCTAGAGAAGACGGGGGCGGCACAGATACGCAGTATTTT.

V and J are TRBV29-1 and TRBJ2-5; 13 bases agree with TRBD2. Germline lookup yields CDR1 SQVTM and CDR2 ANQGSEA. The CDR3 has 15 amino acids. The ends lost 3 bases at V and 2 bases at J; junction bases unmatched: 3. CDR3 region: CSVDGTSGEQETQYF. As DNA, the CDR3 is TGCAGCGTTGACGGGACTAGCGGGGAGCAAGAGACCCAGTACTTC.

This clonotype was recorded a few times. In DNA, the CDR3 is TGTGCCAGCAGCAAGACAAGGGGCGGTTCTCCCTACGAGCAGTACTTC. As protein: CASSKTRGGSPYEQYF. The V call is TRBV5-4, the J call TRBJ2-7; D perhaps matches TRBD1 (5 bases). The ends were cut back, 4 bases at V and 2 bases at J, with 19 bases in the middle. CDR3 length: 16 amino acids. Per germline, CDR1 SGHNT and CDR2 YYREEE (reference sequence).

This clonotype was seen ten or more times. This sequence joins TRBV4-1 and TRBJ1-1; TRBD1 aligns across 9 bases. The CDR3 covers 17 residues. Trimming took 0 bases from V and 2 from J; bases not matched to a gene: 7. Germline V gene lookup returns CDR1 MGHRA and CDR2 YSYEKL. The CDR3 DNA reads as TGCGCCAGCAGCCAAGACCCCTCGGGACAGGGTAACACTGAAGCTTTCTTT. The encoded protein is CASSQDPSGQGNTEAFF.

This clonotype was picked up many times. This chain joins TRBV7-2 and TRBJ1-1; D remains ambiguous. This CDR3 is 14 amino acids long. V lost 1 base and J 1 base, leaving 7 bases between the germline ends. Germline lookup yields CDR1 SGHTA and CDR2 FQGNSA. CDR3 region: CASSLGTANTEAFF. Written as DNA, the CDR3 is TGTGCCAGCAGCTTAGGCACAGCGAACACTGAAGCTTTCTTT. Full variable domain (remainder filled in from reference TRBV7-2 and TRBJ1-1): GAGVSQSPSNKVTEKGKDVELRCDPISGHTALYWYRQSLGQGLEFLIYFQGNSAPDKSGLPSDRFSAERTGGSVSTLTIQRTQQEDSAVYLCASSLGTANTEAFFGQGTRLTVV.